Sequencing of this T cell receptor (beta chain) was carried out in a study of T cells expressing NK-cell markers. The overall study: The study drew TCR beta repertoires from sorted CD3+CD56+NKG2C+, CD3+CD56+NKG2C- and CD3+CD56-NKG2C+ T cells.

On this clonotype: Its specificity is not known.

Looked up from germline, CDR1 is MDHEN and CDR2 is SYDVKM. The CDR3 runs to 14 residues. General study points: Dominant NKG2C+ clonotypes in over 5 donors made up about 1.0-8% of CD8+ T cells.

TCRdb re-called the 5' RACE reads, yielding one record per CDR3 amino acid sequence without DNA. This table holds roughly 420,000 distinct CDR3 sequences. The TCR was taken from a woman aged 18 to 69 in good health. The rearrangement uses TRBV28 and TRBJ2-7. The material sequenced was blood T cells: a sorted CD56 or NKG2C T cell subset, CD4+ or CD8+ T cells, or bulk PBMC T cells (not recorded which). The CDR3 here is CASTLTAAKYEQYF.